This T cell receptor (beta chain) is drawn from a study of T cell repertoires in cytomegalovirus infection. TCRdb passed the reads through MiXCR, listing each CDR3 protein once. The table shows 130,000 or so distinct CDR3 sequences, with 5% to 6.5% occurring only once. This clonotype was counted at least ten times. Trimming removed 4 bases from V and 10 bases from J; junction bases left unmatched: 11. Germline CDR1 MNHEY, CDR2 SVGEGT. The CDR3 contains 14 residues. The chain employs TRBV6-2 or TRBV6-3 and TRBJ2-3, with 7 nucleotides matching TRBD2. The origin of this receptor is a human donor in good health (CMV status not recorded). Some clones in this sample may be carry-over from other donors' samples. Sample: PBMCs. The CDR3 DNA reads TGTGCCAGCAGTTCCTCTGGGGGACTAAAGGCGCAGTATTTT. Translating gives CASSSSGGLKAQYF.